Described below is a single T cell receptor beta chain sequence and its context. Germline V gene data show CDR1 as SGHRS and CDR2 as YFSETQ. V was pared by 4 bases and J by 4 bases, with 1 base of the junction left unmatched. This CDR3 region has 13 residues. Clones were sequenced by immunoSEQ multiplex PCR, and TCRdb holds only the in-frame ones, with some missing. The repertoire holds roughly 95,000 clones, with less than 85% as singletons. The data are from a study of blood T cell repertoires in COVID-19. For the study at large: From T cells, B-cell-depleted T cells, or PBMCs came the material, which was cDNA or gDNA.

Sequencing input: peripheral blood. The chain couples TRBV5-1 to TRBJ1-3, with 8 bases matching TRBD1. The origin of this receptor is a human donor in a cohort sampled during active COVID-19. The CDR3 coding sequence is TGCGCCAGCAGCCAGGGGGCAGGAAACACCATATATTTT. Its translation is CASSQGAGNTIYF.